Listed below are T cell receptor beta chains from one sample, sequenced in a study of T cell responses to AZD1222 COVID-19 vaccine. Sequencing used immunoSEQ multiplex PCR; TCRdb keeps in-frame clones, though not all of them. There are 150,000 to 200,000 clones in the sample; roughly nine tenths occur only once, and less than 4% lies in the top ten. The sample consisted of peripheral blood, taken 28 days after the second dose of the MenACWY control vaccine. The receptors were gathered from an adult who received the MenACWY meningococcal vaccine as a control. The CDR3 runs from the conserved cysteine through the conserved F or W. D genes are given only for firm matches. Rows give clone size only sometimes, using once, few, many, or a class for an expanded clone.

abundance,j_gene,v_gene,len,d_gene,CDR3nt,CDR3aa
NA,TRBJ1-1,TRBV19,16,NA,TGTGCCAGTGTCCCGATGGCAGGTAGGGGGACCACTGAAGCTTTCTTT,CASVPMAGRGTTEAFF
NA,TRBJ2-2,TRBV5-1,15,TRBD1,TGCGCCAGCACAGGACAGGGGGCGGTCACCGGGGAGCTGTTTTTT,CASTGQGAVTGELFF
NA,TRBJ2-7,TRBV19,14,TRBD1,TGTGCCAGTAGTACCGGACAGGGGTCCTACGAGCAGTACTTC,CASSTGQGSYEQYF
NA,TRBJ2-5,TRBV12-3/TRBV12-4,13,NA,TGTGCCAGCAGTGTGGGAGCTTGGGAGACCCAGTACTTC,CASSVGAWETQYF
NA,TRBJ1-6,TRBV6-5,15,TRBD1,TGTGCCAGCGGCCAAACAGGGGGCTGGAATTCACCCCTCCACTTT,CASGQTGGWNSPLHF
NA,TRBJ2-1,TRBV12-5,13,NA,TGTGCTAGTGGTACCCATCCGGAGGCTGAGCAGTTCTTC,CASGTHPEAEQFF
once,TRBJ2-1,TRBV20-1,15,NA,TGCAGTGCTAGTAGTTTAGTTACTGGGTACAATGAGCAGTTCTTC,CSASSLVTGYNEQFF
NA,TRBJ2-5,TRBV7-7,15,NA,TGTGCTAGCAGCTTAGGGTCCCGGGGGCAAGGGACCCAGTACTTC,CASSLGSRGQGTQYF
NA,TRBJ2-7,TRBV7-2,16,TRBD2,TGTGCCAGCAGCGCGACCGGCGGGAGCCCTACCTACGAGCAGTACTTC,CASSATGGSPTYEQYF
NA,TRBJ1-6,TRBV28,13,NA,TGTGCCAGCTTTGATGGGGGTGATTCACCCCTCCACTTT,CASFDGGDSPLHF
NA,TRBJ2-3,TRBV7-6,17,TRBD2,TGTGCCAGCAGCCTTAGGGGACTAGCGGGAGTCCCAGATACGCAGTATTTT,CASSLRGLAGVPDTQYF
NA,TRBJ1-2,TRBV4-1,14,NA,TGCGCCAGCAGCCAAGATAGCCTCGTCTATGGCTACACCTTC,CASSQDSLVYGYTF
NA,TRBJ1-3,TRBV24-1,17,TRBD1,TGTGCCACCAGTGATTTGCAGGGACAGAGCCACCGGAACACCATATATTTT,CATSDLQGQSHRNTIYF
NA,TRBJ1-5,TRBV4-3,15,NA,TGCGCCAGCAGCCAAGTCCGCAGGGAAGTAGCGGCCCAGCATTTT,CASSQVRREVAAQHF
NA,TRBJ1-1,TRBV19,17,NA,TGTGCCAGTAGTGCCCACTACTCCGGCAAGTTGAACACTGAAGCTTTCTTT,CASSAHYSGKLNTEAFF